One sample yielded the 7 T cell receptor beta chains listed below, sequenced in a study of early stage breast cancer tumors. Here immunoSEQ multiplex PCR was the method, and the copy in TCRdb shows in-frame clones only, minus some. The data show some 36,000 clones, approximately 74% seen once. The specimen sequenced was blood. The receptor set was obtained from a person between 60 and 70 years old with breast cancer.

The J gene is TRBJ1-3, the V gene TRBV7-8; no firm D call. The CDR3 is made up of 15 amino acids. The V gene's germline CDR1 is SGHVS and CDR2 FQNEAQ. V dropped 7 bases and J dropped 4 bases, with 17 bases sitting between them. The CDR3 nucleotides are TGTGCCAGCACCCTCGGTCGGGCAGACGGAAACACCATATATTTT. Protein product: CASTLGRADGNTIYF.

The chain carries TRBV10-1 and TRBJ1-5; no firm D call. The CDR3 is 16 residues long. V was trimmed by 4 bases and J by 6 bases, leaving 19 bases between them. Germline CDR1 is WNHNN and CDR2 is SYGVQD (reference sequence). The CDR3 DNA reads TGCGCCAGCAGTGGAATTAGGGAGGGAGAGGGTCAGCCCCAGCATTTT. Translated: CASSGIREGEGQPQHF.

V gene TRBV7-6 combines with J gene TRBJ2-7; D is undetermined. The V gene lost 3 bases and the J gene lost 0 bases, with 6 bases spanning the gap. The V gene's germline CDR1 is SGHVS and CDR2 FNYEAQ. The CDR3 totals 13 residues. CDR3 in DNA: TGTGCCAGCAGCTTCTCAAGCTCCTACGAGCAGTACTTC. Encoded protein: CASSFSSSYEQYF.

This clone showed up just a few times. This sequence joins TRBV27 and TRBJ1-2, with D tentatively TRBD1 (5 bases). Germline CDR1 and CDR2: MNHEY and SMNVEV (reference sequence). This CDR3 has 14 residues. The V gene lost 5 bases and the J gene lost 7 bases, with 17 bases spanning the gap. The CDR3 region has the DNA TGTGCCAGCAGTCCCCGGGGACTCTTCTCTGGCTACACCTTC. This sequence encodes CASSPRGLFSGYTF.

The chain recombines TRBV19 with TRBJ2-4; D may be TRBD1 (5 bases). Deletions cut 1 base from V and 8 bases from J, with 12 bases between. Looked up from germline, CDR1 is LNHDA and CDR2 is SQIVND (reference sequence). There are 14 residues in the CDR3. In nucleotides, the CDR3 is TGTGCCAGTAGTATAGTTACAGGTCGGCACATTCAGTACTTC. It is translated as CASSIVTGRHIQYF. Using reference TRBV19 and TRBJ2-4 for the parts outside the CDR3, the full variable domain is DGGITQSPKYLFRKEGQNVTLSCEQNLNHDAMYWYRQDPGQGLRLIYYSQIVNDFQKGDIAEGYSVSREKKESFPLTVTSAQKNPTAFYLCASSIVTGRHIQYFGAGTRLSVL.

The chain uses TRBV7-2 and TRBJ2-7; no reliable D call. The V end lost 5 bases, the J end lost 5 bases, and 13 bases lay between the germline ends. The CDR3 loop spans 13 amino acids. Germline loops: CDR1 SGHTA, CDR2 FQGNSA. CDR3 DNA: TGTGCCAGCAGCAGAAGAGGTGTCGACGAGCAGTACTTC. Its translation: CASSRRGVDEQYF.

This chain joins TRBV5-4 and TRBJ1-1, with D unresolved. CDR3 size: 14 residues. Germline assignment: CDR1 SGHNT and CDR2 YYREEE (reference sequence). V lost 0 bases and J 1 base, leaving 7 bases between the germline ends. CDR3 nucleotide sequence: TGTGCCAGCAGCTTGGGACAATCGAACACTGAAGCTTTCTTT. Encoded protein: CASSLGQSNTEAFF.